This T cell receptor (beta chain) is drawn from a study of blood T cell repertoires in COVID-19. Study-level information: Nucleic acid was either cDNA or gDNA, and it came from T cells, B-cell-depleted T cells, or PBMCs.

Original processing notes: Nucleated cell number was recorded as an estimate derived from reference gene primer amplification. Here immunoSEQ multiplex PCR was the method, and the copy in TCRdb shows in-frame clones only, minus some. V and J calls and clone size are given by that table; D and trimming were obtained from the DNA. The repertoire has roughly 240,000 clones, approximately 88% of them found once; the top ten carry 2.6%. Trimming removed 6 bases from V and 0 bases from J, with 8 bases in between. This CDR3 has 13 residues. CDR1 WSHSY and CDR2 SAAADI come from the germline V gene. Recruits, aged about 18 to 90 years, lived in approximately 26 US areas. Clinical history as reported by participants underpinned cohort assignment.

The TCR originated in a woman under 40 with acute COVID-19. The specimen was PBMCs or T cells enriched from blood (not recorded which). The chain couples TRBV10-2 to TRBJ1-2; no clear D. CDR3 in DNA: TGCGCCAGCAGACATATAACTAACTATGGCTACACCTTC. Its protein is CASRHITNYGYTF.